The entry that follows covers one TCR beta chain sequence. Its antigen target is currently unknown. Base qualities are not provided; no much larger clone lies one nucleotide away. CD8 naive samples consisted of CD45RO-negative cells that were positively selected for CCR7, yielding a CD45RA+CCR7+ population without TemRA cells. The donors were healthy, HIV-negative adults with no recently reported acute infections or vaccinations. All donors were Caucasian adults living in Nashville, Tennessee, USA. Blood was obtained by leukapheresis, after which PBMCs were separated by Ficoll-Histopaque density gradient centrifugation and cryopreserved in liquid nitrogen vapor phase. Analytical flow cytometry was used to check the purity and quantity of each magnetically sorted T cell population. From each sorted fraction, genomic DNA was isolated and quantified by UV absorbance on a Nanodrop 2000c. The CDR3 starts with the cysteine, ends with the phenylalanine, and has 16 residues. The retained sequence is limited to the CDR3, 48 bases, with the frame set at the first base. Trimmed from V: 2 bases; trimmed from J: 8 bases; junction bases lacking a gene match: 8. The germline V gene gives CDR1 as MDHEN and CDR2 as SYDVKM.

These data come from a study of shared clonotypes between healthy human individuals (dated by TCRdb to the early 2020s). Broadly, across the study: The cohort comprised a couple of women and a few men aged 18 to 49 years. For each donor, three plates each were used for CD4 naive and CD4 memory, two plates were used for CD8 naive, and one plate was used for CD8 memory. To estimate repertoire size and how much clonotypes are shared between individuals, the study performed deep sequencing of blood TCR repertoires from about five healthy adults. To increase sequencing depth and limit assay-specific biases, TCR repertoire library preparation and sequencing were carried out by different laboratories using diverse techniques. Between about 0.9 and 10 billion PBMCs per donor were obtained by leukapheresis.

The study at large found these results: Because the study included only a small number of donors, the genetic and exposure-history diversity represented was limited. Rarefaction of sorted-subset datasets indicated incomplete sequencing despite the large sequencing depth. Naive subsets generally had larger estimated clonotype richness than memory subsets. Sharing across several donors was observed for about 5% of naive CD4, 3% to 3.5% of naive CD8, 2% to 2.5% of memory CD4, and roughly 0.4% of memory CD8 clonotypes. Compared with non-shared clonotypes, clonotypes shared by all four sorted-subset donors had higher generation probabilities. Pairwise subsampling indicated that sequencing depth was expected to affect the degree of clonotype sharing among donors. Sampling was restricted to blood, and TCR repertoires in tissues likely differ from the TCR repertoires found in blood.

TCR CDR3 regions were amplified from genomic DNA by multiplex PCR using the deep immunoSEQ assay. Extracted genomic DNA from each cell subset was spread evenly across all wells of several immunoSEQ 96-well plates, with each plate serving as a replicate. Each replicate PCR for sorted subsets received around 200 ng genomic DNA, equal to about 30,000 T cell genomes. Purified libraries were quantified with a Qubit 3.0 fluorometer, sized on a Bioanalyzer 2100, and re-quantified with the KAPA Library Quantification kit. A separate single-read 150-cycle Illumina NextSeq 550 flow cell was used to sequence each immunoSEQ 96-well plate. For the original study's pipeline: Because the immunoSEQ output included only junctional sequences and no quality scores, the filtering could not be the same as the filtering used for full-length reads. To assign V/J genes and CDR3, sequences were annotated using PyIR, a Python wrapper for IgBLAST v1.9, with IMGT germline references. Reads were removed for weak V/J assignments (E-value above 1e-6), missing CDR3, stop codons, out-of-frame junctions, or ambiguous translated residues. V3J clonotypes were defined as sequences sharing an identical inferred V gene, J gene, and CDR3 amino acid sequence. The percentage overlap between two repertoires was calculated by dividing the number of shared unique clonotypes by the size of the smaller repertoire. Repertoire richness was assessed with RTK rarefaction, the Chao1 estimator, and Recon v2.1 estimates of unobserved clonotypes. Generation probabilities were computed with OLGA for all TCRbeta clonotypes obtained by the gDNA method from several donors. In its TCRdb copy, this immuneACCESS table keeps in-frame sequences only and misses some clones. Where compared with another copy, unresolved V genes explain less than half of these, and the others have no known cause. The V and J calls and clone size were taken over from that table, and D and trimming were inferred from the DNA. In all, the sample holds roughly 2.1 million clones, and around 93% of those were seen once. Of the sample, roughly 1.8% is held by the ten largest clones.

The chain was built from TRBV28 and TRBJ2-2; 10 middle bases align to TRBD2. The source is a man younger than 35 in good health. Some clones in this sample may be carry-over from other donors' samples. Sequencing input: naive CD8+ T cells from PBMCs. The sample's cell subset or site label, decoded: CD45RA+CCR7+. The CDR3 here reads CASSLGVAGGEGELFF. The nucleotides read TGTGCCAGCAGTTTAGGGGTAGCGGGAGGTGAAGGGGAGCTGTTTTTT.